This record concerns one TCR beta chain sequence. These data belong to a study of OX40 agonist ivuxolimab in advanced cancers. TCRdb's copy holds only in-frame clones and misses some; the assay was immunoSEQ multiplex PCR. Of 55,000 to 85,000 clones listed, more than 75% are singletons. This sample comprised CD4+ or CD8+ T cells sorted from blood, obtained in a trial of the OX40 agonist ivuxolimab. The TCR originated in an adult with an advanced solid tumor such as melanoma, head and neck, liver or kidney cancer.

CDR3 nucleotides: TGTGCCAGCAGCTTAGTAGCGGCGAACACCGGGGAGCTGTTTTTT. Translating it yields CASSLVAANTGELFF. V is TRBV7-2 and J is TRBJ2-2, with a tentative D call TRBD2 (6 bases). This CDR3 spans 15 amino acids. V was trimmed by 1 base and J by 0 bases, leaving 6 bases between them. Germline V gene lookup returns CDR1 SGHTA and CDR2 FQGNSA.